Shown below are 8 T cell receptor beta chains from a single sample sequenced in a study of Ad26.COV2.S vaccination and SARS-CoV-2 variants. Treatment given: around 19 received Ad26.COV2.S at low or high dose, single or two shots; roughly 5 received placebo; per-sample allocation not given. Repertoires come from day 63 after the first vaccine or placebo injection. Using immunoSEQ multiplex PCR, the repertoire was profiled, and TCRdb retains in-frame clones only, with some absent. This table holds 200,000 to 300,000 clones, about 83% found once. The specimen comprised peripheral blood, sampled in a trial of Ad26.COV2.S vaccine versus placebo. These receptor sequences come from a person between 18 and 65 years old who received the Ad26.COV2.S COVID-19 vaccine or a placebo.

This CDR3 reads CASSQGVGGLAKNIQYF. CDR3 nucleotides: TGTGCCAGCAGCCAAGGGGTAGGGGGTCTAGCCAAAAACATTCAGTACTTC. The chain links TRBV4-2 to TRBJ2-4; D is perhaps TRBD1 (6 bases). Trimming left V 1 base short and J 0 bases short, with 13 bases between. CDR3 length: 17 amino acids. CDR1 and CDR2 (germline): LGHNA, YNFKEQ.

The gene calls are TRBV18 and TRBJ2-3; D might be TRBD1 (5 bases). Trimming pared 6 bases from V and 2 bases from J, leaving 18 bases between. Germline V gene data show CDR1 as KGHSH and CDR2 as LQKENI. The CDR3 covers 16 residues. The CDR3 here is CASSLTDRSYTDTQYF. In DNA, the CDR3 is TGTGCCAGCTCTCTTACCGACAGAAGCTACACAGATACGCAGTATTTT.

The chain employs TRBV10-3 and TRBJ1-2; 8 bases fit TRBD1. The CDR3 extends over 17 amino acids. In germline, CDR1 is ENHRY, CDR2 SYGVKD. Trimming at V came to 4 bases and at J to 4 bases, leaving 14 bases not matched to a gene. DNA for the CDR3: TGTGCCATCAGTGGGGCGGGGACAGGATCCTCCCTCTATGGCTACACCTTC. Protein sequence: CAISGAGTGSSLYGYTF.

The CDR3 region is CASSVEGGGNSPLHF. For the CDR3, the DNA is TGTGCCAGCAGCGTAGAAGGAGGGGGTAATTCACCCCTCCACTTT. J is TRBJ1-6 and V is TRBV9; D is perhaps TRBD1 (6 bases). Trimming took 0 bases from V and 6 from J, leaving 10 bases between them. The CDR3 runs 15 residues. The germline CDR1 and CDR2 sequences are SGDLS and YYNGEE.

The CDR3 DNA sequence: TGCGCCAGCAGCCCCTCCCGGGGGGCTGAGCAGTTCTTC. Translating it yields CASSPSRGAEQFF. The V call is TRBV4-1, the J call TRBJ2-1; tentatively, D is TRBD2 (7 bases). This CDR3 region has 13 residues. V dropped 4 bases and J dropped 9 bases, with 13 bases sitting between them. Germline V lookup: CDR1 MGHRA, CDR2 YSYEKL.

This clone was picked up a small number of times. The chain recombines TRBV30 with TRBJ1-3, with 8 bases aligning to TRBD1. The CDR3 contains 13 residues. The V gene's germline CDR1 is GTSNPN and CDR2 SVGIG (reference sequence). The V and J ends lost 2 bases and 4 bases, in that order; junction bases with no gene match: 1. Written as DNA, the CDR3 is TGTGCCTGGAGTAGGGACAGGGGAAACACCATATATTTT. Residues: CAWSRDRGNTIYF.

This chain connects TRBV2 to TRBJ1-5, with TRBD1 matching 8 bases. V lost 5 bases to trimming and J lost 4 bases; unmatched junction nucleotides: 4. The CDR3 extends over 14 amino acids. Per germline, CDR1 SNHLY and CDR2 FYNNEI. CDR3 nucleotide sequence: TGTGCCAGCAGTAGGGACAGGTTAAATCAGCCCCAGCATTTT. Translation gives CASSRDRLNQPQHF.

V gene TRBV7-2 combines with J gene TRBJ1-6; D uncertain. Germline loops: CDR1 SGHTA, CDR2 FQGNSA. Trimming took off 1 base at V and 6 bases at J, with 10 bases between the two ends. This CDR3 has 15 residues. As DNA, the CDR3 is TGTGCCAGCAGCTTAGTCGGAGGAGGTAATTCACCCCTCCACTTT. This encodes CASSLVGGGNSPLHF. The full variable domain, rest sourced from reference TRBV7-2 and TRBJ1-6, is GAGVSQSPSNKVTEKGKDVELRCDPISGHTALYWYRQSLGQGLEFLIYFQGNSAPDKSGLPSDRFSAERTGGSVSTLTIQRTQQEDSAVYLCASSLVGGGNSPLHFGNGTRLTVT.